Following are 18 T cell receptor beta chains from one sample sequenced in a study of T-cell memory formation after mild COVID-19. TCRdb analysed the 5' RACE reads with MiXCR anew, one entry per CDR3 protein. The table shows about 38,000 distinct CDR3 sequences, with roughly 11% occurring only once. The material sequenced was PBMCs or a T cell subset sorted from them (not recorded which). These receptors were taken from a man between 18 and 29 years old who had mild COVID-19 (a few samples of this study predate the infection). Cell type and time point are not known.

J is TRBJ2-7 and V is TRBV28; D uncertain. The CDR3 totals 11 residues. The V and J ends lost 4 bases and 3 bases respectively, with 4 bases between them. Germline assignment: CDR1 MDHEN and CDR2 SYDVKM. The CDR3 region is CASSSLYEQYV. The CDR3 nucleotides are TGTGCCAGCAGTTCTCTCTACGAGCAGTACGTC.

This clonotype was counted at least ten times. CDR3 protein: CASSYEPGVREQYF. The CDR3 nucleotides are TGCGCCAGCAGTTACGAGCCTGGGGTTCGGGAGCAGTACTTC. The chain couples TRBV5-1 to TRBJ2-7, with D uncertain. CDR1 is SGHRS and CDR2 is YFSETQ in the germline V gene. With 5 bases removed from V and 7 bases from J, the gap between germline ends came to 19 bases. CDR3 length equals 14 residues.

In this sample, this clonotype turned up many times. J is TRBJ1-2 and V is TRBV4-3, with D unclear. This CDR3 has 21 amino acids. Trimming stripped 0 bases from V and 4 bases from J, with 30 bases between. CDR1 is LGHNA, CDR2 YSLEER, per germline. Here the CDR3 reads CASSQDMISGLATHRGYGYTF. The DNA for the CDR3 is TGCGCCAGCAGCCAAGATATGATCAGCGGCCTGGCGACCCACAGAGGCTATGGCTACACCTTC.

This clonotype was picked up many times. V is TRBV7-9 and J is TRBJ1-6; D not certain. Germline values: CDR1 SEHNR, CDR2 FQNEAQ (reference sequence). This CDR3 contains 13 residues. V was pared by 11 bases and J by 3 bases, with 11 bases between. Written as DNA, the CDR3 is TGTGCCGGCGGACTGAACTATAATTCACCCCTCCACTTT. It specifies CAGGLNYNSPLHF.

This clonotype occurred many times. V is TRBV5-1 and J is TRBJ2-3; 11 positions agree with TRBD2. The junction had 4 bases not matched to a gene; V was cut back by 1 base and J by 6 bases. Germline CDR1 is SGHRS and CDR2 is YFSETQ. The CDR3 is 15 amino acids. CDR3 DNA: TGCGCCAGCAGCTTGTTGGCTAGCGGGGGGGATACGCAGTATTTT. This codes for CASSLLASGGDTQYF.

The chain uses TRBV29-1 and TRBJ1-4; D might be TRBD1 (5 bases). Per germline, CDR1 SQVTM and CDR2 ANQGSEA. The V end lost 1 base, the J end lost 7 bases, and 13 bases lay between the germline ends. CDR3 length: 14 amino acids. The CDR3 protein is CSVEGGKDGEKLFF. The CDR3 DNA follows: TGCAGCGTTGAAGGGGGGAAGGATGGTGAAAAACTGTTTTTT.

This clonotype was detected ten times or more. V is TRBV18 and J is TRBJ2-3; no definite D call. With 3 bases removed from V and 6 bases from J, the gap between germline ends came to 7 bases. CDR3 size: 12 residues. Germline V gene sequence: CDR1 KGHSH, CDR2 LQKENI. In DNA, the CDR3 is TGTGCCAGCTCACCGGAGAGGGATACGCAGTATTTT. It codes for CASSPERDTQYF.

There are many counts of this clonotype. This chain joins TRBV29-1 and TRBJ2-3; TRBD2 agrees at 8 bases. The length of the CDR3 is 14 residues. Germline values: CDR1 SQVTM, CDR2 ANQGSEA. V shed 7 bases and J 2 bases; nucleotides not matched to a gene: 8. CDR3 coding DNA: TGCAGCGCACGAGCGGGGGCCTTCACAGATACGCAGTATTTT. This encodes CSARAGAFTDTQYF.

At least ten counts were recorded for this clonotype. The chain joins TRBV7-6 to TRBJ1-1; D is ambiguous. V was cut by 6 bases and J by 4 bases, with 15 bases left in between. Germline V lookup: CDR1 SGHVS, CDR2 FNYEAQ. CDR3 length equals 14 residues. The CDR3 here is CASSPEPLSTEAFF. The CDR3 DNA is TGTGCCAGCAGTCCGGAACCCTTGAGCACTGAAGCTTTCTTT.

This clonotype was seen ten or more times. CDR3 region: CASSPSVGELFF. The CDR3 nucleotides read TGTGCCAGCAGCCCGAGCGTCGGGGAGCTGTTTTTT. The chain employs TRBV7-9 and TRBJ2-2; D uncertain. Germline lookup yields CDR1 SEHNR and CDR2 FQNEAQ (reference sequence). This CDR3 is built from 12 residues. Trimming stripped 5 bases from V and 7 bases from J, with 8 bases between.

This clonotype was seen many times. The gene calls are TRBV12-3 or TRBV12-4 and TRBJ2-1; 10 bases fit TRBD1. The CDR3 extends over 14 amino acids. V shed 4 bases, J shed 6 bases, and the junction held 3 bases outside the gene matches. For the CDR3, the DNA is TGTGCCAGCAGTTGGGGACAGGGGTCCAATGAGCAGTTCTTC. Amino acids: CASSWGQGSNEQFF.

With regard to this clonotype: Given a much more abundant clone one base away, this may be a read error. Likely a read error: the CDR3 ends without its conserved phenylalanine or tryptophan. V is TRBV7-7 and J is TRBJ2-1; the D is unclear. This CDR3 is built from 14 residues. The germline CDR1 and CDR2 sequences are SSHAT and FNYEAQ (reference sequence). The CDR3 protein is CASSLSLVDNEQFL. CDR3 DNA: TGTGCTAGCAGCTTAAGTTTGGTGGACAATGAGCAGTTCTTA.

The rearrangement links TRBV27 to TRBJ2-2; tentative D call: TRBD2 (5 bases). Trimming pared 3 bases from V and 6 bases from J, leaving 17 bases between. CDR1 is MNHEY, CDR2 SMNVEV, per germline (reference sequence). The CDR3 length is 16 residues. CDR3 residues: CASSFTRSRRSGELFF. In DNA form, the CDR3 reads TGTGCCAGCAGTTTCACAAGATCAAGGAGGTCCGGGGAGCTGTTTTTT.

CDR3 in amino acids: CASSMGHQDTGELFF. The CDR3 DNA is TGTGCCAGCAGCATGGGACACCAGGACACCGGGGAGCTGTTTTTT. The V call is TRBV7-6, the J call TRBJ2-2; weak D call: TRBD1 (6 bases). The CDR3 has 15 residues. Germline CDR1 and CDR2: SGHVS and FNYEAQ. V was pared by 5 bases and J by 3 bases, with 13 bases between.

This clonotype was seen repeatedly, ten times or more. The chain has TRBV6-5 and TRBJ2-1; no clear D. Germline CDR1 is MNHEY and CDR2 is SVGAGI. CDR3 length: 10 amino acids. V was pared by 8 bases and J by 3 bases, with 2 bases between. CDR3 coding DNA: TGTGCCAGCGGCTACAATGAGCAGTTCTTC. Its translation: CASGYNEQFF.

Notes on this clonotype: A junction boundary mismatches the germline segment, possibly from a read error. This sequence joins TRBV3-1 and TRBJ2-1, with TRBD2 identical over 8 bases. CDR3 length equals 15 residues. Per the germline V gene, CDR1 is LGHDT and CDR2 is YNNKEL (reference sequence). CDR3 nucleotides: TGTGCCTGCAGCCAAGATGCCGGGGGGGCCCCCGAGCAGTTCTTC. It yields the protein CACSQDAGGAPEQFF.

This clonotype was observed many times. The gene calls are TRBV20-1 and TRBJ2-2; no clear D gene. CDR3 length: 12 amino acids. Trimming took off 5 bases at V and 7 bases at J, with 11 bases between the two ends. Germline values: CDR1 DFQATT, CDR2 SNEGSKA (reference sequence). The CDR3 DNA reads TGCAGTGCTCCTACTTGGGGCGGGGAGCTGTTTTTT. Residues: CSAPTWGGELFF.

This clonotype was seen repeatedly, ten times or more. The chain uses TRBV7-2 and TRBJ1-5; D not resolved. The CDR3 runs to 12 residues. Deletions cut 1 base from V and 13 bases from J, with 11 bases between. In germline, CDR1 is SGHTA, CDR2 FQGNSA. Here the CDR3 DNA reads TGTGCCAGCAGCTTAGGGCCCAGGCCACAGCATTTT. Its translation is CASSLGPRPQHF.